This is a list of T cell receptor beta chains from one sample in a study of cytomegalovirus exposure and HLA in healthy donors. Only in-frame clones appear in the TCRdb table, and some are missing; sequencing was by immunoSEQ multiplex PCR. This repertoire shows approximately 150,000 clones, 78% found once; its top ten account for roughly 2.4%. Sequences were obtained from PBMCs. Source of these receptors: a woman aged 18-29 years in good health and CMV-seropositive. Both conserved end residues are part of each CDR3. Fields, in order: clone size, D gene, J gene, V gene, CDR3 DNA, CDR3 protein. D genes are given only for firm matches. Part of the rows lack a size; the others show once, few, many or a class for expanded clones.

- | TRBD1 | TRBJ1-1 | TRBV7-2 | TGTGCCAGCAAGACAGGGGGCTGGGGCACTGAAGCTTTCTTT | CASKTGGWGTEAFF
once | - | TRBJ2-1 | TRBV9 | TGTGCCAGCAGCGGCCGAGACCGGACTTACAATGAGCAGTTCTTC | CASSGRDRTYNEQFF
- | - | TRBJ2-3 | TRBV6-4 | TGTGCCAGCAGCCCGGTTGGGGCGGGGGCCTATCGGGATACGCAGTATTTT | CASSPVGAGAYRDTQYF
- | TRBD2 | TRBJ2-3 | TRBV6-5 | TGTGCCAGCAGAACTAGCGGACGCACAGATACGCAGTATTTT | CASRTSGRTDTQYF
- | TRBD1 | TRBJ2-2 | TRBV2 | TGTGCCAGCAGGGAACAGGGGGCCGGGACCGGGGAGCTGTTTTTT | CASREQGAGTGELFF
- | - | TRBJ1-1 | TRBV6-1 | TGTGCCAGCAGTCCTTACGGTGTGAACACTGAAGCTTTCTTT | CASSPYGVNTEAFF
- | TRBD1 | TRBJ1-5 | TRBV11-2 | TGTGCCAGCAGCCTTCGGACAGGTGATCAGCCCCAGCATTTT | CASSLRTGDQPQHF
- | TRBD1 | TRBJ2-1 | TRBV12-5 | TGTGCTAGTGGTCCCGGGGGGACAGGGAGGAGTGAGCAGTTCTTC | CASGPGGTGRSEQFF
- | TRBD2 | TRBJ2-3 | TRBV11-2 | TGTGCCAGCAGCTTAGAGGGACTAGCGGACACAGATACGCAGTATTTT | CASSLEGLADTDTQYF
once | TRBD1 | TRBJ2-5 | TRBV7-8 | TGTGCCAGCAGCTCTCGACAGGGCAGAGAGACCCAGTACTTC | CASSSRQGRETQYF
- | TRBD1 | TRBJ1-3 | TRBV2 | TGTGCCAGCAGTGAGGGGGACAGGGGCTCTGGAAACACCATATATTTT | CASSEGDRGSGNTIYF
- | TRBD1 | TRBJ2-1 | TRBV10-1 | TGCGCCAGCGGGAGACAGGGGATGAATGAGCAGTTCTTC | CASGRQGMNEQFF
- | - | TRBJ1-4 | TRBV7-9 | TGTGCCAGCAGCTTCGGGAGGGGAATTAATGAAAAACTGTTTTTT | CASSFGRGINEKLFF
few | - | TRBJ2-5 | TRBV11-2 | TGTGCCAGCAGCTTAGCACAGCAAGAGACCCAGTACTTC | CASSLAQQETQYF
few | - | TRBJ2-1 | TRBV19 | TGTGCCACGCGAAGGGGGTGGCATGAGCAGTTCTTC | CATRRGWHEQFF
- | - | TRBJ1-1 | TRBV19 | TGTGCCAGTAGTATGGGAAGACAGGTCCCTGAAGCTTTCTTT | CASSMGRQVPEAFF
- | - | TRBJ1-5 | TRBV19 | TGTGCCAGTAGTTCCCCAGGAACATATCAGCCCCAGCATTTT | CASSSPGTYQPQHF
- | - | TRBJ1-2 | TRBV6-5 | TGTGCCAGCAGCCTTACAGGGAACTATGGCTACACCTTC | CASSLTGNYGYTF
- | - | TRBJ2-5 | TRBV9 | TGTGCCAGCAGCGTAGGTCCAGGACTAACTCAAGAGACCCAGTACTTC | CASSVGPGLTQETQYF
- | TRBD1 | TRBJ1-6 | TRBV15 | TGTGCCACCAGCTTCCGGGACAGGAATTCACCCCTCCACTTT | CATSFRDRNSPLHF
- | TRBD2 | TRBJ2-3 | TRBV14 | TGTGCCAGCAGCATAGCGGGGTCCACAGATACGCAGTATTTT | CASSIAGSTDTQYF
- | - | TRBJ1-2 | TRBV15 | TGTGCCACCAGCAGAGAGGGTAAGGCACGGTCCTTGCTAGGAGGCTACACCTTC | CATSREGKARSLLGGYTF
- | TRBD1 | TRBJ2-7 | TRBV4-3 | TGCGCCAGCAGCCTTTCTCACAGGGGTAGGTCCTACGAGCAGTACTTC | CASSLSHRGRSYEQYF
- | TRBD2 | TRBJ2-5 | TRBV10-2 | TGCGCCAGCAGCGAGACTAGCGGGGGCCAAGAGACCCAGTACTTC | CASSETSGGQETQYF
- | - | TRBJ2-1 | TRBV7-6 | TGTGCCAGCAGCTTAAACCGAGGGCTCGAGTTGAATGAGCAGTTCTTC | CASSLNRGLELNEQFF
- | - | TRBJ2-5 | TRBV7-9 | TGTGCCAGCACTCTCGGGTCCGTAGAGACCCAGTACTTC | CASTLGSVETQYF
few | TRBD2 | TRBJ2-1 | TRBV19 | TGTGCCAGTAGCCTAGCGGGGGATTCCTACAATGAGCAGTTCTTC | CASSLAGDSYNEQFF
- | TRBD1 | TRBJ2-2 | TRBV5-1 | TGCGCCAGCAGTCCTTGGACAGGGAACACCGGGGAGCTGTTTTTT | CASSPWTGNTGELFF
- | TRBD1 | TRBJ2-7 | TRBV4-1 | TGCGCCAGCAGCCAAGAGGACAGGCGCAACTCCTACGAGCAGTACTTC | CASSQEDRRNSYEQYF